This T cell receptor (beta chain) was identified during a study of T cell responses to AZD1222 COVID-19 vaccine. Measured with immunoSEQ multiplex PCR; TCRdb has only the in-frame clones, and not every one. The repertoire holds around 110,000 clones, 88% seen once, with approximately 10% in the top ten. The V end was cut by 0 bases, the J end by 5 bases, with 8 bases between. The CDR3 runs to 13 residues. Looked up from germline, CDR1 is SGHNT and CDR2 is YYREEE (reference sequence). The TCR comes from an adult in good health. The chain has TRBV5-4 and TRBJ2-5; no firm D call. The starting material was peripheral blood, obtained on day 0 of AZD1222 vaccination. This CDR3 is CASSLVGSETQYF. In DNA form, the CDR3 reads TGTGCCAGCAGCTTGGTGGGGTCGGAGACCCAGTACTTC.